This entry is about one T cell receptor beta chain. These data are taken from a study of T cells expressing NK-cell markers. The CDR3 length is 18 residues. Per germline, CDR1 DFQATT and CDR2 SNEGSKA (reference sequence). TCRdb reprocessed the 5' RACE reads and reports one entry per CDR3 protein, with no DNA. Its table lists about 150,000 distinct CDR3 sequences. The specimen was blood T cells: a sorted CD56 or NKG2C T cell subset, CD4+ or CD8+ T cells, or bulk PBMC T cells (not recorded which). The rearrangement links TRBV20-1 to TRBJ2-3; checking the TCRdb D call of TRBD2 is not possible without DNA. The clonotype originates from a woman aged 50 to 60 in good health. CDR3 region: CSARPVGGRSTSTDTQYF.